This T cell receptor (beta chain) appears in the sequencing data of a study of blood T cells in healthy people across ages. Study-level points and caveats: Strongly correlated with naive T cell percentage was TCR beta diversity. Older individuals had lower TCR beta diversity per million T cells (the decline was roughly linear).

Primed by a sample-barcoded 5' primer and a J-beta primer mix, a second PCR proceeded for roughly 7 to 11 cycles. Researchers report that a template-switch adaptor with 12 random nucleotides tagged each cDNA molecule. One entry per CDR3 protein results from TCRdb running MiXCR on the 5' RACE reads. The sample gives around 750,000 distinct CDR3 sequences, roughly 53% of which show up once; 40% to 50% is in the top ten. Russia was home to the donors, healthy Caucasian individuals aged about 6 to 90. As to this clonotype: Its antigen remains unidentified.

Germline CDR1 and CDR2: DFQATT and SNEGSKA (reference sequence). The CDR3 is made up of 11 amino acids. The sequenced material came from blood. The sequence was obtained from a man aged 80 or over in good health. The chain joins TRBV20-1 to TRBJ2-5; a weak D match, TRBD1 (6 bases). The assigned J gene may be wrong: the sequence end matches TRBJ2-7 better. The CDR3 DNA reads TGCAGTGTTGGGGGCTTGTACGAGCAGTACTTC. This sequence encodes CSVGGLYEQYF.